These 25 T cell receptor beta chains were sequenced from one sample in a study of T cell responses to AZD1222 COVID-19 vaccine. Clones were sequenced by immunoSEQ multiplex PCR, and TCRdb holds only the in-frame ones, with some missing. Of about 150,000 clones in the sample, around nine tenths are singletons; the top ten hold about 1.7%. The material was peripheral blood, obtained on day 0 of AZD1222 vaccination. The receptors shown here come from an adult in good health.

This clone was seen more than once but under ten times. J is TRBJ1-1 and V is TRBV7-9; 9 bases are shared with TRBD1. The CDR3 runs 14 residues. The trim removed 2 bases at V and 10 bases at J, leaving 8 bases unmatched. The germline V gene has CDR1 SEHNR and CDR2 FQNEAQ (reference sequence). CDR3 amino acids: CASSLQDRGLRAFF. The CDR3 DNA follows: TGTGCCAGCAGCTTACAGGACAGGGGCTTGCGAGCTTTCTTT. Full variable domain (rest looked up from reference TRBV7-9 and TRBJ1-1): DTGVSQNPRHKITKRGQNVTFRCDPISEHNRLYWYRQTLGQGPEFLTYFQNEAQLEKSRLLSDRFSAERPKGSFSTLEIQRTEQGDSAMYLCASSLQDRGLRAFFGQGTRLTVV.

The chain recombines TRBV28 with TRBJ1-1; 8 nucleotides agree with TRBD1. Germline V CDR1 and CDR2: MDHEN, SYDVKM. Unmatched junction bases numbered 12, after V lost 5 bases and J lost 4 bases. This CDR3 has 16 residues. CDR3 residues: CASSPDRGGVFTEAFF. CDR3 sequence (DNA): TGTGCCAGCAGTCCTGACAGGGGAGGTGTTTTCACTGAAGCTTTCTTT.

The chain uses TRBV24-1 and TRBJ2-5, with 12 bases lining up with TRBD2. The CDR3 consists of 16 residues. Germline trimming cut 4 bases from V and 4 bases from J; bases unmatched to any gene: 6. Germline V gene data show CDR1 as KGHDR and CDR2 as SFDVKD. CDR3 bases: TGTGCCACCAGTGACCCTAGCGGGAGGGTTGGAGAGACCCAGTACTTC. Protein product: CATSDPSGRVGETQYF.

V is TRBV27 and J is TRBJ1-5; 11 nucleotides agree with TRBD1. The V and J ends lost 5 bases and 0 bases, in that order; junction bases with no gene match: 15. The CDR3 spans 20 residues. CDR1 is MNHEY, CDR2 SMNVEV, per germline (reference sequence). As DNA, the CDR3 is TGTGCCAGCAGTCCCACCTTCGGGACAGGGGGTACGTATAGCAATCAGCCCCAGCATTTT. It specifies CASSPTFGTGGTYSNQPQHF.

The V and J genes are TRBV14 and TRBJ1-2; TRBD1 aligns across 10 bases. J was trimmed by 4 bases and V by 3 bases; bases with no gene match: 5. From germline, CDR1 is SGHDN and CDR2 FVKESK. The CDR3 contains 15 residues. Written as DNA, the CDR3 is TGTGCCAGCAGCCAGTACCGGGACAGGGGCTATGGCTACACCTTC. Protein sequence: CASSQYRDRGYGYTF.

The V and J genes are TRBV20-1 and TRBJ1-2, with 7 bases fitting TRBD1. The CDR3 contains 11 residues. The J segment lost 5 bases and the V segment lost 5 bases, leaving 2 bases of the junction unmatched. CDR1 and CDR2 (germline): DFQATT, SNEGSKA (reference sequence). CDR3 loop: CSASTGYGYTF. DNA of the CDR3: TGCAGTGCTTCGACAGGGTATGGCTACACCTTC.

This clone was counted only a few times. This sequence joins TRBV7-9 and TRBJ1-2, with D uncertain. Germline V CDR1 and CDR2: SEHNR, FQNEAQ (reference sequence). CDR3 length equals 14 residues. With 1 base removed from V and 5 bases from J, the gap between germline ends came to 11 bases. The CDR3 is CASSLEDPGYGYTF. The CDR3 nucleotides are TGTGCCAGCAGCTTAGAAGACCCGGGGTATGGCTACACCTTC. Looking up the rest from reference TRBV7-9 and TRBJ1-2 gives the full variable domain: DTGVSQNPRHKITKRGQNVTFRCDPISEHNRLYWYRQTLGQGPEFLTYFQNEAQLEKSRLLSDRFSAERPKGSFSTLEIQRTEQGDSAMYLCASSLEDPGYGYTFGSGTRLTVV.

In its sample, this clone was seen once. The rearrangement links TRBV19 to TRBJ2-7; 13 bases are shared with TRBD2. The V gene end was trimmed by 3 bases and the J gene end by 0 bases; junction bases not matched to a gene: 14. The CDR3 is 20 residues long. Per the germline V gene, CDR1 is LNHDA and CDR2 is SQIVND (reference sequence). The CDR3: CASSISWRPRTSGSSYEQYF. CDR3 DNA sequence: TGTGCCAGTAGTATTTCTTGGAGGCCGAGGACTAGCGGGAGCTCCTACGAGCAGTACTTC.

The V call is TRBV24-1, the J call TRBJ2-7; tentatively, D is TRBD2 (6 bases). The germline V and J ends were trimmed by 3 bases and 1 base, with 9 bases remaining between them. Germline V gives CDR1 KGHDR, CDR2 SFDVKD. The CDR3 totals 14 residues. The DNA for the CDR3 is TGTGCCACCAGTGATAGAGGGAGGTCCTACGAGCAGTACTTC. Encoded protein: CATSDRGRSYEQYF.

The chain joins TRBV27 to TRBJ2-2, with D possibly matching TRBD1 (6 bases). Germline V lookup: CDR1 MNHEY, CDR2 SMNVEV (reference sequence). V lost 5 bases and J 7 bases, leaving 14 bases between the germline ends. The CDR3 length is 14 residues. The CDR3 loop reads CASSLDPRGGELFF. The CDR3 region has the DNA TGTGCCAGCAGTCTGGACCCCAGGGGCGGGGAGCTGTTTTTT.

CDR3 in DNA: TGTGCCAGCAGCGCAAAAGGACGTCAATTCACCGGGGAGCTGTTTTTT. It translates to CASSAKGRQFTGELFF. This chain joins TRBV9 and TRBJ2-2; D unresolved. Trimming pared 3 bases from V and 4 bases from J, leaving 16 bases between. The CDR3 is 16 amino acids. Germline loops: CDR1 SGDLS, CDR2 YYNGEE.

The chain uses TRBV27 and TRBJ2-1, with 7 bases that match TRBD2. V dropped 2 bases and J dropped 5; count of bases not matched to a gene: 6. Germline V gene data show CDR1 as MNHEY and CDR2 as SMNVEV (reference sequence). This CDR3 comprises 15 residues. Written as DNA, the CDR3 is TGTGCCAGCAGTTTAGGCCTAGCGGTGGACAATGAGCAGTTCTTC. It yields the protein CASSLGLAVDNEQFF.

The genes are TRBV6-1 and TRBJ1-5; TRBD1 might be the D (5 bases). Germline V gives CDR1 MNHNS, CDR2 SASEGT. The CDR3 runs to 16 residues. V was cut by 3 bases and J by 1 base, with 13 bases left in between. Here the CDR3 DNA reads TGTGCCAGCAGTGATTTTGGGGGAGGGAGCAATCAGCCCCAGCATTTT. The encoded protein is CASSDFGGGSNQPQHF.

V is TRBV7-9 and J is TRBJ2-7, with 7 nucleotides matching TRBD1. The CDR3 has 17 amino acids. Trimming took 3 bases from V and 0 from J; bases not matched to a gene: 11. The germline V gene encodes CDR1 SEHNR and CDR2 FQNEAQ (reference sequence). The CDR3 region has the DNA TGTGCCAGCAGCTTGCTGACAGGGTCCCTTAGCTCCTACGAGCAGTACTTC. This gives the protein CASSLLTGSLSSYEQYF.

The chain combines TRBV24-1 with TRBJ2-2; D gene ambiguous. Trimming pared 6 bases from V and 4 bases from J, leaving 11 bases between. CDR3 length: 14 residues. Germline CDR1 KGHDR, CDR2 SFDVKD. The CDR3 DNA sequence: TGTGCCACCAGTAAAGTGACGGGCACCGGGGAGCTGTTTTTT. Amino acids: CATSKVTGTGELFF.

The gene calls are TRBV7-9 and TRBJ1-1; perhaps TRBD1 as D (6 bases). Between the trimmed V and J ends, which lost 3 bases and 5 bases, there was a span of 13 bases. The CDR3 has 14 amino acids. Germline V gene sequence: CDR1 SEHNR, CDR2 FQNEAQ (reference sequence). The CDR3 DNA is TGTGCCAGCAGCTTTGACAGGTGGGGGACTGAAGCTTTCTTT. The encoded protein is CASSFDRWGTEAFF.

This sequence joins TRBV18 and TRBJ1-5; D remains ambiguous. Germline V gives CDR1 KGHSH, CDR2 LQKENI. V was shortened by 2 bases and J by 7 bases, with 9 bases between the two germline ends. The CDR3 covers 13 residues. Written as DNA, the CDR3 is TGTGCCAGCTCACCAGCCGGGAGCCAGCCCCAGCATTTT. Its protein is CASSPAGSQPQHF.

The CDR3 loop is CASSKGPNTGELFF. The CDR3 DNA reads TGTGCCAGTTCGAAGGGACCGAACACCGGGGAGCTGTTTTTT. This chain uses TRBV19 with TRBJ2-2; D could derive from TRBD1 or TRBD2 (5 bases each). The CDR3 is 14 residues long. V lost 8 bases and J lost 0, with 10 bases in between. CDR1 LNHDA and CDR2 SQIVND come from the germline V gene (reference sequence).

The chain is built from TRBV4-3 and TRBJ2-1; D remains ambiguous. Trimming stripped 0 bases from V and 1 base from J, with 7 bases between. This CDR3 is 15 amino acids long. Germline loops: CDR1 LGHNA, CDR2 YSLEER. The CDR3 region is CASSQDRSSYNEQFF. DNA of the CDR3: TGCGCCAGCAGCCAAGACCGGTCATCCTACAATGAGCAGTTCTTC.

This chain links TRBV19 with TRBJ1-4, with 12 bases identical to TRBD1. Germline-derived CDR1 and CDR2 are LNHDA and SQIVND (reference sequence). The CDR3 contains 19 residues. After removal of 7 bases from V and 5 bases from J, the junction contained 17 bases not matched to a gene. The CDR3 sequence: CASTNWAWGQGATNEKLFF. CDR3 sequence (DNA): TGTGCCAGTACCAATTGGGCGTGGGGACAGGGGGCTACGAATGAAAAACTGTTTTTT.

Here the CDR3 DNA reads TGTGCCAGCAGTTTAGGGGGACAGCCCTATGGCTACACCTTC. It translates to CASSLGGQPYGYTF. The J gene is TRBJ1-2, the V gene TRBV27; 7 bases match TRBD1. Per the germline V gene, CDR1 is MNHEY and CDR2 is SMNVEV (reference sequence). The CDR3 has 14 residues. V was clipped by 2 bases and J by 4 bases; unmatched bases: 4.

CDR3 loop: CASSGWTSGEKTSYNEQFF. CDR3 sequence (DNA): TGTGCCAGCAGCGGTTGGACTAGCGGGGAGAAGACTTCCTACAATGAGCAGTTCTTC. The chain recombines TRBV5-8 with TRBJ2-1, with 12 bases identical to TRBD2. The CDR3 is 19 residues long. The ends lost 4 bases at V and 1 base at J; junction bases unmatched: 12. In germline, CDR1 is SGHTS, CDR2 YDEGEE. Filled out from reference TRBV5-8 and TRBJ2-1, the complete variable domain reads EAGVTQSPTHLIKTRGQQATLRCSPISGHTSVYWYQQALGLGLQFLLWYDEGEERNRGNFPPRFSGRQFPNYSSELNVNALELEDSALYLCASSGWTSGEKTSYNEQFFGPGTRLTVL.

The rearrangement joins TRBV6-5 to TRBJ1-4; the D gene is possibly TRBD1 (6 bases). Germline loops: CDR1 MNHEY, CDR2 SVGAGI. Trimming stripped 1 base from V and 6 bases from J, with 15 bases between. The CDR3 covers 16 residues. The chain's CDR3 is CASSYLQGAVDEKLFF. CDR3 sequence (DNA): TGTGCCAGCAGTTACTTACAGGGTGCGGTCGATGAAAAACTGTTTTTT.

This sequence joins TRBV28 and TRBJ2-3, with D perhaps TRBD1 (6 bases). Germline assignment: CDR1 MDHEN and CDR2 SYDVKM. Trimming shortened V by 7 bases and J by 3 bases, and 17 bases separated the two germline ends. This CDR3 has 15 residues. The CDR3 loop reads CASTPQGRRTDTQYF. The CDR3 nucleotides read TGTGCCAGCACTCCCCAGGGGCGCCGTACAGATACGCAGTATTTT.

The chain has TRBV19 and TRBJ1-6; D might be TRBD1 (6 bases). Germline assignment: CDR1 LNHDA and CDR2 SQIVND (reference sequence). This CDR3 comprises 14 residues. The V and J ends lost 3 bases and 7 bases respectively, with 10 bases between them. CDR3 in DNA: TGTGCCAGTAGTATGAAAACAGGGAATTCACCCCTCCACTTT. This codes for CASSMKTGNSPLHF.